Listed below are T cell receptor beta chains from one sample, sequenced in a study of T cells in Graves' hyperthyroidism and ophthalmopathy. TCRdb reanalysed the multiplex PCR reads using MiXCR and keeps one entry per CDR3 protein. The sample lists 160,000 or so distinct CDR3 sequences, over 8% seen once, with around 21% in the top ten. Sequencing used blood. All receptors derive from a woman under 30 with Graves' hyperthyroidism that later progressed to Graves' ophthalmopathy. CDR3s include the opening cysteine and the closing phenylalanine or tryptophan. A D gene is named only where the DNA matches it firmly. Some rows mark clone size as missing; the rest say once, few, many or name a class of expanded clone.

clone_size j_call d_call v_call cdr3_aa cdr3_nt
many TRBJ1-1 - TRBV11-2 CASRPNINTEAFF TGTGCCAGCAGGCCCAATATCAACACTGAAGCTTTCTTT
few TRBJ1-1 - TRBV19 CASSKGQGLGAFF TGTGCCAGTAGTAAGGGGCAGGGCTTGGGGGCTTTCTTT
- TRBJ2-1 - TRBV14 CASSQEWRESYNEQFF TGTGCCAGCAGCCAAGAGTGGAGGGAATCCTACAATGAGCAGTTCTTC
many TRBJ2-5 - TRBV30 CAWSVRGVGGTQYF TGTGCCTGGAGTGTACGAGGGGTAGGGGGGACCCAGTACTTC
many TRBJ2-1 - TRBV10-3 CAIRPGAADNEQFF TGTGCCATCAGGCCAGGGGCGGCAGACAATGAGCAGTTCTTC
many TRBJ1-4 - TRBV6-1 CASNPANEKLFF TGTGCCAGCAACCCGGCTAATGAAAAACTGTTTTTT
many TRBJ1-1 TRBD1 TRBV27 CASSLSLGTGNTEAFF TGTGCCAGCAGTTTATCGTTAGGGACAGGGAACACTGAAGCTTTCTTT
many TRBJ2-3 - TRBV7-3 CASSLRPRTDTQYF TGTGCCAGCAGCTTAAGGCCTCGCACAGATACGCAGTATTTT
many TRBJ1-5 - TRBV2 CASSGPSNQPQHF TGTGCCAGCAGCGGACCTAGCAATCAGCCCCAGCATTTT
many TRBJ1-5 - TRBV12-3/TRBV12-4 CASRGFGYQPQHF TGTGCCAGCAGGGGGTTTGGATATCAGCCCCAGCATTTT
- TRBJ1-1 - TRBV7-2 CASSLAGSEAFF TGTGCCAGCAGCTTAGCGGGGTCTGAAGCTTTCTTT
many TRBJ2-5 - TRBV19 CASSARGGLKETQYF TGTGCCAGTAGTGCTCGAGGAGGTCTGAAAGAGACCCAGTACTTC
many TRBJ1-6 - TRBV7-9 CASSRTRGEDSPLHF TGTGCCAGCAGCAGAACTAGAGGGGAAGATTCACCCCTCCACTTT
many TRBJ2-1 TRBD2 TRBV11-2 CASSPRLLAGGTNEQFF TGTGCCAGCAGCCCTCGATTACTAGCGGGGGGGACCAATGAGCAGTTCTTC
many TRBJ2-1 TRBD1 TRBV24-1 CATSNVPGGLVSSYNEQFF TGTGCCACCAGTAATGTGCCAGGGGGCCTTGTAAGCTCCTACAATGAGCAGTTCTTC
many TRBJ2-1 TRBD2 TRBV27 CASSWGGIAYNEQFF TGTGCCAGCAGTTGGGGGGGGATAGCCTACAATGAGCAGTTCTTC
many TRBJ2-5 - TRBV2 CASSAGAAVSGTQYF TGTGCCAGCAGTGCGGGGGCCGCCGTGAGTGGGACCCAGTACTTC
many TRBJ1-5 TRBD1 TRBV20-1 CSASAGTANQPQHF TGCAGTGCTAGTGCCGGGACAGCTAATCAGCCCCAGCATTTT
- TRBJ1-1 - TRBV6-5 CASSWEVGLGARAFF TGTGCCAGCAGTTGGGAGGTTGGTCTTGGGGCCAGAGCTTTCTTT
many TRBJ1-1 - TRBV4-1 CASSQGGAHTNTEAFF TGCGCCAGCAGCCAAGGAGGTGCACATACGAACACTGAAGCTTTCTTT
few TRBJ2-4 - TRBV13 CASSLGQGSLNIQYF TGTGCCAGCAGCTTAGGACAAGGATCCTTAAACATTCAGTACTTC
many TRBJ1-1 - TRBV14 CASSQDDYRRAFF TGTGCCAGCAGCCAAGATGACTACAGGAGGGCTTTCTTT
many TRBJ2-4 TRBD1 TRBV7-9 CASSSEDRWNIQYF TGTGCCAGCAGCTCCGAGGACAGGTGGAACATTCAGTACTTC
many TRBJ2-1 TRBD2 TRBV18 CASSPLAGGLGEQFF TGTGCCAGCTCACCACTAGCGGGGGGGCTTGGTGAGCAGTTCTTC
many TRBJ2-5 TRBD2 TRBV7-9 CASSTRLAGNETQYF TGTGCCAGCAGCACCCGACTAGCGGGGAACGAGACCCAGTACTTC
few TRBJ2-1 - TRBV5-8 CASSLEGSYNEQFF TGTGCCAGCAGCTTGGAGGGTTCCTACAATGAGCAGTTCTTC
many TRBJ2-1 - TRBV6-2/TRBV6-3 CASSYSIAESSYNEQFF TGTGCCAGCAGTTACTCAATAGCGGAGAGCTCCTACAATGAGCAGTTCTTC
- TRBJ2-1 - TRBV13 CASSPQGISYNEQFF TGTGCCAGCAGCCCACAGGGCATTTCCTACAATGAGCAGTTCTTC
- TRBJ2-2 TRBD2 TRBV9 CASSVMLSGDANTGELFF TGTGCCAGCAGCGTAATGTTGAGCGGGGACGCGAACACCGGGGAGCTGTTTTTT
many TRBJ2-3 TRBD2 TRBV2 CASSPLSGGGNTDTQYF TGTGCCAGCAGTCCCCTTTCGGGGGGGGGGAATACAGATACGCAGTATTTT
- TRBJ1-1 - TRBV20-1 CSAYSGGAEAFF TGCAGTGCTTATAGCGGGGGGGCTGAAGCTTTCTTT
many TRBJ2-3 TRBD2 TRBV30 CAWRGTSGRPDTQYF TGTGCCTGGAGAGGGACTAGCGGGAGGCCAGATACGCAGTATTTT
many TRBJ1-5 - TRBV7-2 CASSLDRGTQPQHF TGTGCCAGCAGCTTAGATCGGGGCACGCAGCCCCAGCATTTT
many TRBJ1-6 - TRBV6-1 CASIYSANSPLHF TGTGCCAGCATTTACAGCGCAAATTCACCCCTCCACTTT
many TRBJ2-5 - TRBV7-9 CASRYNDRRGEETQYF TGTGCCAGCAGATATAATGACAGGAGGGGAGAAGAGACCCAGTACTTC
few TRBJ2-5 TRBD2 TRBV2 CASRKPLAGPQETQYF TGTGCCAGCCGTAAACCTTTAGCGGGGCCCCAAGAGACCCAGTACTTC
many TRBJ1-6 TRBD1 TRBV3-1 CASSRGQGDNSPLHF TGTGCCAGCAGCCGTGGACAGGGGGATAATTCACCCCTCCACTTT
many TRBJ1-5 TRBD1 TRBV24-1 CATSDLPRPGTGVSNQPQHF TGTGCCACCAGTGATTTGCCTCGTCCCGGGACAGGGGTTAGCAATCAGCCCCAGCATTTT
many TRBJ2-5 - TRBV14 CASSLLRETQYF TGTGCCAGCAGCCTCCTACGGGAGACCCAGTACTTC